The text below deals with one T cell receptor beta chain. Its specificity is unknown. This CDR3 comprises 13 residues. V shed 0 bases and J shed 5 bases, with 6 bases lying between them. Germline values: CDR1 SGHTA, CDR2 FQGNSA. This sample is drawn from a study of T cell responses to AZD1222 COVID-19 vaccine. Study summary: It was second doses at about 4 or about 12 weeks that were pooled.

Study-level results: Two AZD1222 doses significantly raised spike-specific TCR breadth and depth over controls.

Repertoires were generated with immunoSEQ multiplex PCR, while TCRdb's copy carries only in-frame clones and drops some. Of approximately 120,000 clones listed, roughly 90% are singletons. The starting material was peripheral blood, obtained on day 0 of AZD1222 vaccination. This rearrangement joins TRBV7-2 to TRBJ2-3; no clear D gene. The origin of this receptor is an adult in good health. CDR3 sequence: CASSLAGRDTQYF. The CDR3 nucleotides read TGTGCCAGCAGCTTAGCCGGCCGAGATACGCAGTATTTT.